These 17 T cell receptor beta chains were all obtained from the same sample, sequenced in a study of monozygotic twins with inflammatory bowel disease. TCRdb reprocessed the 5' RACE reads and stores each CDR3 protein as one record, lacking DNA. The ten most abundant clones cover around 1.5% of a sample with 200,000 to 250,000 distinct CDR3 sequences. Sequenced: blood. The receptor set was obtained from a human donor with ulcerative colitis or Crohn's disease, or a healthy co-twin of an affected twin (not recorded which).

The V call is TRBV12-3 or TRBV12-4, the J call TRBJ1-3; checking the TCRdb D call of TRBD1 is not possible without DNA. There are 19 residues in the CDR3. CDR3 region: CASSLRTASLGRSGNTIYF.

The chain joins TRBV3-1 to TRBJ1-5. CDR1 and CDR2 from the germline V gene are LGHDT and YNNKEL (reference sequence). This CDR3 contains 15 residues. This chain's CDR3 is CASSQGGDSNQPQHF. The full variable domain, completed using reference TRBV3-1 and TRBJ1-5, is DTAVSQTPKYLVTQMGNDKSIKCEQNLGHDTMYWYKQDSKKFLKIMFSYNNKELIINETVPNRFSPKSPDKAHLNLHINSLELGDSAVYFCASSQGGDSNQPQHFGDGTRLSIL.

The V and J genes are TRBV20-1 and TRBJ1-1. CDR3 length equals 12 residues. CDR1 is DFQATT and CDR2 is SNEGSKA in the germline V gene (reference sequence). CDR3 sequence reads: CSARRPNTEAFF.

CDR3 sequence: CASSLSPGVIGSEQFF. The V and J genes are TRBV7-3 and TRBJ2-1; with no DNA, the TCRdb D assignment of TRBD2 cannot be verified. The CDR3 runs 16 residues. Germline CDR1 reads SGHTA; CDR2 reads FQGTGA.

This CDR3 is CASSIARWTEAFF. The chain carries TRBV19 and TRBJ1-1. This CDR3 is built from 13 residues. CDR1 is LNHDA, CDR2 SQIVND, per germline (reference sequence).

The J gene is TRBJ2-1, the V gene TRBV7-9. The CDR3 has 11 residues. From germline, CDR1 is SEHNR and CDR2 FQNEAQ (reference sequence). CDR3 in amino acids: CASQTNHEQFF.

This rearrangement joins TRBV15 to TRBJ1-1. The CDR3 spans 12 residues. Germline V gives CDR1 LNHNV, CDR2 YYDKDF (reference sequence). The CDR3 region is CATSRGTTEAFF.

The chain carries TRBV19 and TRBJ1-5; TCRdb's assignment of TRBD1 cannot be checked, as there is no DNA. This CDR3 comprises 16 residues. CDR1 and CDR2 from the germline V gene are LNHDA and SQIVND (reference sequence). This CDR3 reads CASSIGTGGHNQPQHF.

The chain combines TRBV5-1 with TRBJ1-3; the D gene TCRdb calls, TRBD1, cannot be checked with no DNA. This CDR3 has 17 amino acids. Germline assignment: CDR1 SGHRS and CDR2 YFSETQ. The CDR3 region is CASSWEPGTLSGNTIYF.

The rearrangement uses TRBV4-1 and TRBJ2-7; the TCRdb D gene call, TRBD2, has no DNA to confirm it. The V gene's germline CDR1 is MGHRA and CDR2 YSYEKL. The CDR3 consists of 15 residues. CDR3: CASSHGGGASYEQYF.

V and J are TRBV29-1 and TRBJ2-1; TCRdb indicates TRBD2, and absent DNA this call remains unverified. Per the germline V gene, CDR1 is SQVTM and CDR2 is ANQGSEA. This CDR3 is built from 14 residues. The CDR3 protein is CSVDWGLDYNEQFF.

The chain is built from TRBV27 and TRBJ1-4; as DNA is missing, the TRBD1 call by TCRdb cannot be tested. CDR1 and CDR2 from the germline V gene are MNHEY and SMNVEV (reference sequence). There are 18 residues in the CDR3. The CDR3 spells CASSPYRDRPSTNEKLFF.

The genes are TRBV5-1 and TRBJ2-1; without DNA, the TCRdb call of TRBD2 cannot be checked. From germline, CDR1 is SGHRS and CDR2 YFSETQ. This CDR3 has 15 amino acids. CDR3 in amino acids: CASSSPSGGAGEQFF. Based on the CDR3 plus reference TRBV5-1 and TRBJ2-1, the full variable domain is KAGVTQTPRYLIKTRGQQVTLSCSPISGHRSVSWYQQTPGQGLQFLFEYFSETQRNKGNFPGRFSGRQFSNSRSEMNVSTLELGDSALYLCASSSPSGGAGEQFFGPGTRLTVL.

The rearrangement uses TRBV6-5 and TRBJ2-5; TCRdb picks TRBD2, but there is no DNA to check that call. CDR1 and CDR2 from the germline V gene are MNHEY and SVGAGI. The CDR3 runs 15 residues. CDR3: CASEFAGILQETQYF.

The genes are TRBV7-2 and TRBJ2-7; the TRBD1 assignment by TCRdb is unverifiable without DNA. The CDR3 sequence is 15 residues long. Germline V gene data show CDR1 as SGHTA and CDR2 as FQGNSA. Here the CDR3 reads CASSPWGGSSYEQYF.

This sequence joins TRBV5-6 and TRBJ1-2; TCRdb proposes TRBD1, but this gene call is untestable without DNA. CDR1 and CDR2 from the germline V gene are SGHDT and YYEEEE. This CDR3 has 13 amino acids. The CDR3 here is CASSVGQGRGYTF.

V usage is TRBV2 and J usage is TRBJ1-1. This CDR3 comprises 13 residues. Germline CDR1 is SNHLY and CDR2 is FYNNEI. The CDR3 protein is CASSARRSTEAFF.